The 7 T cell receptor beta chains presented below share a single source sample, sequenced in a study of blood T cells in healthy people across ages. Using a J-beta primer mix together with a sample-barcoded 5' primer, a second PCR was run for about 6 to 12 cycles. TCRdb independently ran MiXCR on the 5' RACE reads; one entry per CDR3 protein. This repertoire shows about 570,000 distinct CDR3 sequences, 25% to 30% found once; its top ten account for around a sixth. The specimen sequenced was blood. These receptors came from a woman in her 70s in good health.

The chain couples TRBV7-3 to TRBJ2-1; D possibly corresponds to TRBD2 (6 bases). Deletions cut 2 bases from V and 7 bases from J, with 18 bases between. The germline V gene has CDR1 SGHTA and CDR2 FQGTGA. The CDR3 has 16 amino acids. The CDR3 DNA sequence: TGTGCCAGCAGCTTATCGATAGCGGCCCGGCGGAATGAGCAGTTCTTC. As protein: CASSLSIAARRNEQFF.

The DNA of the CDR3 is TGTGCCAGCAGCCAAATTCCAGGGAAAGGAAACACCATATATTTT. Its protein product is CASSQIPGKGNTIYF. The chain is built from TRBV3-1 and TRBJ1-3; possibly TRBD1 for D (5 bases). The CDR3 totals 15 residues. CDR1 is LGHDT, CDR2 YNNKEL, per germline (reference sequence). Trimming took 2 bases from V and 4 from J, leaving 12 bases between them.

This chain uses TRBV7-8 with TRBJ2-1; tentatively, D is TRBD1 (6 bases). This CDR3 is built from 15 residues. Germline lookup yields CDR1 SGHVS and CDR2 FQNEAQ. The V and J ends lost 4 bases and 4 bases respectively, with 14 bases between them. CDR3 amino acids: CASSSDSRFYNEQFF. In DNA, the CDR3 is TGTGCCAGCAGCTCGGACAGCCGGTTTTACAATGAGCAGTTCTTC.

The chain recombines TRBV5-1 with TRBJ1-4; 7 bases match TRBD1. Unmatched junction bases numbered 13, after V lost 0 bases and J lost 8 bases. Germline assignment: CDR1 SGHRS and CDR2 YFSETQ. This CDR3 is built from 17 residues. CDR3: CASSLASMTGRNEKLFF. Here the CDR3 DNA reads TGCGCCAGCAGCTTGGCGTCTATGACAGGGAGGAACGAAAAACTGTTTTTT.

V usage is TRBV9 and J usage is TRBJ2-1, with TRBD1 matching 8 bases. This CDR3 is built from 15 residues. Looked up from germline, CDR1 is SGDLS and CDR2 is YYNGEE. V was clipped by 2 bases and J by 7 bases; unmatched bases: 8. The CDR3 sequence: CASSVLTGVRNEQFF. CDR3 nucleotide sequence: TGTGCCAGCAGCGTGCTGACAGGGGTAAGGAATGAGCAGTTCTTC. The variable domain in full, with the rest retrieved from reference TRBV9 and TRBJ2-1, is DSGVTQTPKHLITATGQRVTLRCSPRSGDLSVYWYQQSLDQGLQFLIQYYNGEERAKGNILERFSAQQFPDLHSELNLSSLELGDSALYFCASSVLTGVRNEQFFGPGTRLTVL.

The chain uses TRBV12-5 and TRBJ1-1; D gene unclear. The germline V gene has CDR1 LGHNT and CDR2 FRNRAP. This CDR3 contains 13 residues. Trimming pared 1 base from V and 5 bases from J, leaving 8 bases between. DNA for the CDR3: TGTGCTAGTGGTTTGGCGGCCACGACTGAAGCTTTCTTT. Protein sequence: CASGLAATTEAFF. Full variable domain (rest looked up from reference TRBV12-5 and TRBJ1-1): DARVTQTPRHKVTEMGQEVTMRCQPILGHNTVFWYRQTMMQGLELLAYFRNRAPLDDSGMPKDRFSAEMPDATLATLKIQPSEPRDSAVYFCASGLAATTEAFFGQGTRLTVV.

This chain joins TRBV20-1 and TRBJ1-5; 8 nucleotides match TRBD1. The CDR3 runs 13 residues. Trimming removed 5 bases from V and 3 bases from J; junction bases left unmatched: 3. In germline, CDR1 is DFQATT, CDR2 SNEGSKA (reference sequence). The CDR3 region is CSARTGTNQPQHF. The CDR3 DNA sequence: TGCAGTGCTCGGACAGGGACCAATCAGCCCCAGCATTTT.